This T cell receptor (beta chain) was recorded in a study of vaccination effects on CD4 cells after COVID-19 (dated by TCRdb to about 2022). A note on the overall study: Each participant received two doses of an mRNA SARS-CoV-2 vaccine, either BNT162b2 or mRNA-1273. Altogether, around 11 COVID-19 convalescent patients and a few SARS-CoV-2-naive healthy vaccine recipients made up the full study. SARS-CoV-2 spike-specific CD4+ TCR repertoires from before and after mRNA vaccination were compared in COVID-19 convalescent patients and in infection-naive vaccine recipients. Cultures from other donors in the study were sequenced using the Oncomine TCR Beta short-read assay on an Illumina iSeq 100.

In the ViraFEST assay, PBMC were stimulated with viral peptide pools, and TCR sequencing was then used to find antigen-specific CD4+ T cell clonotypes based on their expansion. After around 11 days of culture, CD4+ T cells were isolated with the EasySep CD4+ T cell isolation kit. Negative nucleocapsid antibody results before and after vaccination confirmed that the healthy vaccine recipients had no prior SARS-CoV-2 infection. Roughly 2 million PBMC per well were cultured in IMDM with around 5.3% human AB serum, roughly 10 IU/ml IL-2 and gentamicin, plus 10 ug/ml peptides. On days 3 and 7, half of the culture medium was replaced with fresh IL-2-containing medium. Unless noted otherwise, every peptide stimulation condition was grown in triplicate wells. Using Ficoll-Paque Plus gradient centrifugation, PBMC were separated from whole blood and then either used fresh or cryopreserved at -140C. Overlapping peptide pools spanned the spike proteins of SARS-CoV-2 and the common cold coronaviruses HCoV-NL63, HCoV-OC43 and HCoV-229E. The QIAamp micro DNA kit was used to extract genomic DNA from the cultured CD4+ T cells.

The V and J ends are trimmed by 4 bases and 5 bases, leaving 17 bases between them. From the cysteine through the phenylalanine, the CDR3 covers 15 amino acids. Only the CDR3 DNA is retained, 45 bases long and in frame from the first base. The germline V gene provides CDR1 KGHSH and CDR2 LQKENI. Findings and caveats that apply to the study as a whole: Both infection-induced and vaccine-induced clones contracted markedly at late post-vaccination timepoints, which is consistent with waning T cell responses. In healthy vaccine recipients, vaccine-induced clones were almost all SARS-CoV-2 mono-reactive, with only 1 of 255 being cross-reactive with common cold coronaviruses. The study was limited by a small number of convalescent patients, and early post-infection timepoints were lacking.

This clone showed up just once. Its antigen remains undetermined. One base away there is no much larger clone; base qualities are not given. The library was built by means of the immunoSEQ multiplex PCR assay. DNA from the cultured, isolated CD4+ T cells was subjected to TCR beta CDR3 sequencing. In the paper's pipeline: Non-productive TCR sequences were discarded, and reads were trimmed to the CDR3 region, with only CDR3s of 7 or more amino acids retained. The MANAFEST web app was used to pick out antigen-specific clonotypes by comparing their expansion in peptide wells with that in reference cultures. To be called positive, a clone needed expansion at FDR<0.05 compared with the reference and with all other wells, an odds ratio greater than 5, and a frequency greater than 0.1% in two replicate wells. A clonotype was called cross-reactive if it was significantly expanded both in SARS-CoV-2 spike wells and in at least one common cold coronavirus spike condition. Using the stringdist R package, CDR3 similarity was measured by Levenshtein distance, and unrooted trees were constructed with ape in R 3.6.1. The clones in this table, taken by TCRdb from immuneACCESS, are in-frame only. Not every clone is retained; where verified, under half of the shortfall comes from an unresolved V gene, and the cause of the rest is unknown. The V and J calls and clone size were taken over from that table, and D and trimming were inferred from the DNA. Counted in this sample were roughly 25,000 clones; roughly 73% of them appeared once. The top ten clones comprise around 5.4% of the sample.

This sample comprised CD4+ T cells from PBMCs cultured with SARS-CoV-2 spike peptides, obtained before COVID-19 vaccination. The cell subset or site label, as the study defines it: SARS-CoV-2 spike overlapping peptide pool stimulation. The TCR originated in a human donor who received a COVID-19 vaccine. The chain was built from TRBV18 and TRBJ1-1; the D gene is unclear. The sequence in DNA is TGTGCCAGCTCACATGGACCCATCTTAGAGACTGAAGCTTTCTTT. Translated, it gives CASSHGPILETEAFF.